This T cell receptor (beta chain) was found in a study of OX40 agonist ivuxolimab in advanced cancers. About the investigation overall: The costimulatory receptor OX40 (CD134) was targeted by ivuxolimab, a fully human IgG2 agonistic monoclonal antibody. Partial responses occurred in three dose-escalation patients, of whom one had hepatocellular carcinoma and two had cutaneous melanoma. The point of sequencing TCRbeta in the periphery was to test whether ivuxolimab changed TCR sequence diversity and drove clonal T-cell expansion. Prior anti-PD-1, anti-PD-L1 or anti-CTLA-4 therapy was permitted, and checkpoint inhibitors had been received by roughly 42% of dose-escalation patients. Among the roughly 50 dose-escalation patients, approximately 20 had hepatocellular carcinoma, 15 or so melanoma, 9 renal cell carcinoma and 9 head and neck cancer. The paper reports the monotherapy dose-escalation portion (N of about 52 patients) of the phase I ivuxolimab trial. The dose-escalation cohort was roughly 80% male with a mean age of roughly 60 years, ranging from about 23 to 85. Intravenous ivuxolimab was administered to patients every 2 weeks at six dose levels: 0.01, 0.1, 0.3, 1.5, 3 and 10 mg/kg.

A remark on this clone: The clone's antigen remains unknown. One base away there is no much larger clone; base qualities are not given.

Between the V and J ends, shortened by 2 bases and 5 bases respectively, the junction contains 10 bases. The CDR3 contains 13 residues, cysteine and phenylalanine counted. The retained sequence is limited to the CDR3, 39 bases, with the frame set at the first base. The germline V gene encodes CDR1 SGHTS and CDR2 YDEGEE. For sequencing of the TCRbeta CDR3 region, genomic DNA was extracted from the sorted cells. TCRbeta CDR3 regions were sequenced using the immunoSEQ Assay. TCRdb mirrors the immuneACCESS table, restricted to in-frame sequences. Some clones are absent from its copies; in checked studies, under half trace to an unresolved V gene, and the reason for the others is unknown. The sample contains 45,000 to 65,000 clones, approximately 80% of them found a single time. The ten biggest clones cover 6.3% of the sample. The trial excluded patients who had a history of autoimmune disease or who were on systemic immunosuppression. Peripheral blood for TCR sequencing was collected from all dose cohorts at baseline, on cycle 4 day 1, and on cycle 7 day 1. Samples were obtained from an open-label, multicenter, first-in-human phase I dose-escalation trial of ivuxolimab. The trial enrolled adults with locally advanced or metastatic head and neck squamous cell, hepatocellular, melanoma or renal cell carcinoma. Before TCR sequencing, CD4+ T cells and CD8+ T cells from peripheral blood were sorted into separate populations.

Beyond this particular receptor, the publication reports: Antigen specificity was not determined for the clonally expanded peripheral T cells. Clonal expansion of both CD4+ and CD8+ blood T cells was observed from baseline to week 6 at doses 0.1 to 3.0 mg/kg. In partial responders in the 0.1-3.0 mg/kg groups, normalized peripheral clonal expansion was found to be among the lowest, especially among CD8+ T cells. Low levels of normalized T-cell clonal expansion were also seen in some patients who did not respond. After ivuxolimab, CD8+ T cells had more expanded clones than CD4+ T cells on average.

The sequence was obtained from an adult with an advanced solid tumor such as melanoma, head and neck, liver or kidney cancer. Sequenced here: CD4+ or CD8+ T cells sorted from blood, sampled in a trial of the OX40 agonist ivuxolimab. The receptor chain draws on TRBV5-8 and TRBJ1-1; the D segment cannot be called with confidence. The DNA reads as follows: TGTGCCAGCAGCTTCGGGAGAGGGACTGAAGCTTTCTTT. Its protein is CASSFGRGTEAFF.